The clone carrying this TCR beta chain has only a few counts. Its matching antigen is unknown. This sample is drawn from a study of long-term antiretroviral therapy in people with HIV. The study, taken as a whole, reports: Repertoires from HIV showed CDR3 length ranges narrower than those of controls. Diversity remained lower than transplant donor controls, even though it increased after ART.

At the survey level, the v3.0 immunoSEQ assay was run. Produced via immunoSEQ multiplex PCR; TCRdb's table is partial and in-frame only. The repertoire holds over 15,000 clones, with roughly 76% as singletons. This specimen was unsorted PBMCs, taken 1.5 years before starting antiretroviral therapy. The source of this sequence is a woman aged 45-59 years with HIV.

The CDR3 DNA sequence: TGTGCCAGCAGCTCCTCAATCCCACAGGGGAGCTCCTACAATGAGCAGTTCTTC. Translated, it gives CASSSSIPQGSSYNEQFF. The chain links TRBV7-9 to TRBJ2-1; 7 nucleotides align to TRBD1. V lost 4 bases to trimming and J lost 0 bases; unmatched junction nucleotides: 12. The germline gives CDR1 SEHNR, CDR2 FQNEAQ (reference sequence). The CDR3 loop spans 18 amino acids.